These T cell receptor beta chains were read from a single sample in a study of somatic mutations in cytotoxic T cells in rheumatoid arthritis. Here immunoSEQ multiplex PCR was the method, and the copy in TCRdb shows in-frame clones only, minus some. Here the sample spans around 5,400 clones, 70% to 80% being singletons. Sample: CD8+ T cells sorted from blood. Every receptor here comes from an adult with rheumatoid arthritis. The CDR3 runs from the conserved cysteine through the conserved F or W. D genes are given only for firm matches. Size values are once, few and many counts, or a class for expanded clones, and some rows have none.

j_call	v_call	clone_size	d_call	cdr3_nt	cdr3_aa
TRBJ2-2	TRBV5-1	NA	NA	TGCGCCAGCAGCTTTAGCGACACGAACACCGGGGAGCTGTTTTTT	CASSFSDTNTGELFF
TRBJ2-3	TRBV4-1	NA	TRBD1	TGCGCCAGCAGCCCCAGCGGGGCAGGGACAGGGGATCCAGATACGCAGTATTTT	CASSPSGAGTGDPDTQYF
TRBJ1-1	TRBV19	NA	NA	TGTGCCAGTATTGGGGCCGGGGGGTCTGAAGCTTTCTTT	CASIGAGGSEAFF
TRBJ2-1	TRBV9	NA	NA	TGTGCCAGCAGCTCCAGAAGGCCCCGGGGGAGCTCCTACAATGAGCAGTTCTTC	CASSSRRPRGSSYNEQFF
TRBJ1-2	TRBV4-3	NA	NA	TGCGCCAGCAGCCAAATAGTGTTCTCAAACTATGGCTACACCTTC	CASSQIVFSNYGYTF
TRBJ1-2	TRBV13	NA	NA	TGTGCCAGCAGATCTGAGGCGGACCTCATCAGAGGCTACACCTTC	CASRSEADLIRGYTF
TRBJ2-7	TRBV9	NA	NA	TGTGCCAGCAGCGTAGCGGCAGGTTCCGTCTACGAGCAGTACTTC	CASSVAAGSVYEQYF
TRBJ2-2	TRBV29-1	once	NA	TGCAGCGCCTCTGGGGGCCCCACCGGGGAGCTGTTTTTT	CSASGGPTGELFF
TRBJ2-1	TRBV19	NA	NA	TGTGCCAGTAGTCCAGGGAACCCCACTCAGAGGGAGCAGTTCTTC	CASSPGNPTQREQFF
TRBJ1-1	TRBV11-1	NA	NA	TGTGCCAGCAGCGCTAGAGTGAACACTGAAGCTTTCTTT	CASSARVNTEAFF
TRBJ2-1	TRBV7-7	NA	NA	TGTGCCAGCAGCGCGGCTAGGACAGCTTACAATGAGCAGTTCTTC	CASSAARTAYNEQFF
TRBJ1-3	TRBV9	NA	NA	TGTGCCAGCTCCGTGGGGGTGACCTCTGGAAACACCATATATTTT	CASSVGVTSGNTIYF
TRBJ2-1	TRBV9	NA	NA	TGTGCCAGCAGCTCCACTTGGGGGGCCAATGAGCAGTTCTTC	CASSSTWGANEQFF
TRBJ1-6	TRBV27	NA	TRBD1	TGTGCCAGCTGTGTCGGACAGGGAAATTCACCCCTCCACTTT	CASCVGQGNSPLHF
TRBJ1-2	TRBV27	NA	TRBD1	TGTGCCAGCAGTTTAACAGGGACAGGGATAGGCTACACCTTC	CASSLTGTGIGYTF
TRBJ1-6	TRBV5-1	once	NA	TGCGCCAGCAGCTTGTCGGCAGGGCTTGGTTCAAGCTCCTATAATTCACCCCTCCACTTT	CASSLSAGLGSSSYNSPLHF
TRBJ1-2	TRBV27	NA	TRBD1	TGTGCCAGCAGTTGGGGGGTTGGGGACAGCTATGGCTACACCTTC	CASSWGVGDSYGYTF
TRBJ1-5	TRBV7-9	NA	TRBD1	TGTGCCAGCAGCTTAGGACAGGGCTATCAGCCCCAGCATTTT	CASSLGQGYQPQHF
TRBJ2-3	TRBV9	NA	NA	TGTGCCAGCACAGGGGGGTACACAGATACGCAGTATTTT	CASTGGYTDTQYF
TRBJ2-2	TRBV5-1	NA	NA	TGCGCCAGCACCCTCGGGTCCGGGGAGCTGTTTTTT	CASTLGSGELFF
TRBJ2-3	TRBV19	NA	TRBD1	TGTGCCAGTAGTGGGGCGGACAGGGGCCGGGATACGCAGTATTTT	CASSGADRGRDTQYF
TRBJ1-1	TRBV19	NA	NA	TGTGCCAGTAGTATGGAGTACACTGAAGCTTTCTTT	CASSMEYTEAFF
TRBJ2-1	TRBV5-4	NA	NA	TGTGCCAGCAGCTGGGGTTTTTACAATGAGCAGTTCTTC	CASSWGFYNEQFF
TRBJ1-1	TRBV5-6	NA	NA	TGTGCCAGCAGCTTGGATCCAGAAGGCACTGAAGCTTTCTTT	CASSLDPEGTEAFF